This T cell receptor (beta chain) came from a study of T cell responses to AZD1222 COVID-19 vaccine. Findings and caveats of the study: Across spike, vaccine-associated CD4 TCRs were found, dominant at 160-218 and 743-854.

There are 12 residues in the CDR3. V lost 4 bases and J lost 15, with 13 bases in between. Germline V lookup: CDR1 LGHDT, CDR2 YNNKEL (reference sequence). TCRdb keeps only in-frame clones here, not all; method: immunoSEQ multiplex PCR. The sample contains around 100,000 clones, about 92% of which appear only once. Turning to this clone: Its target is not known.

The chain uses TRBV3-1 (or the pseudogene TRBV3-2) and TRBJ1-6; D gene unclear. The material sequenced was peripheral blood, taken on day 0 of AZD1222 vaccination. This receptor was taken from an adult in good health. This chain's CDR3 is CASSLDSRYLHF. CDR3 in DNA: TGTGCCAGCAGCCTCGATAGTCGTTACCTCCACTTT.